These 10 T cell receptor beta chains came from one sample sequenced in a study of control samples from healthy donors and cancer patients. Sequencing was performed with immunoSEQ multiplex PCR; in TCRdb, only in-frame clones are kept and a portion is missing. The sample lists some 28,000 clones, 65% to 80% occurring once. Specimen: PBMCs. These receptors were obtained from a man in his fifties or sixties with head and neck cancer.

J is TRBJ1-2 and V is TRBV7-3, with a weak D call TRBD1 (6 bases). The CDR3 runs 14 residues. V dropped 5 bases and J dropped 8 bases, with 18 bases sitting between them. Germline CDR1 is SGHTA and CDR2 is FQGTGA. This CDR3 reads CASSPRGGRDGYTF. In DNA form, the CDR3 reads TGTGCCAGCAGCCCCAGGGGAGGGAGGGACGGCTACACCTTC.

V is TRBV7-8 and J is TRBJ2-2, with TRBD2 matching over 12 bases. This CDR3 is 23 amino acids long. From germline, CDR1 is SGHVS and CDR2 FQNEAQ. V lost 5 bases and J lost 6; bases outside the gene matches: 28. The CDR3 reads CASSRSPDSPSGRAQHPPGELFF. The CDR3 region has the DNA TGTGCCAGCAGCCGCTCCCCAGATTCACCTAGCGGGAGGGCCCAGCACCCCCCCGGGGAGCTGTTTTTT.

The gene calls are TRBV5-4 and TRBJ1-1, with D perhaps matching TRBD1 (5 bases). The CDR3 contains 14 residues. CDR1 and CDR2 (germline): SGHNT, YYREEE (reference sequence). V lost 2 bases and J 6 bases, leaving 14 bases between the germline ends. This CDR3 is CASSFGGRGAEAFF. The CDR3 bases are TGTGCCAGCAGCTTTGGGGGACGGGGCGCTGAAGCTTTCTTT.

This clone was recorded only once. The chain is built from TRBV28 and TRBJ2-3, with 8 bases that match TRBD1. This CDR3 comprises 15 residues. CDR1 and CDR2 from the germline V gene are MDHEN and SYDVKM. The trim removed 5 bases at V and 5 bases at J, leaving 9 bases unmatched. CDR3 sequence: CASSPPGQGGDTQYF. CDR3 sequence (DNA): TGTGCCAGCAGTCCTCCTGGACAGGGCGGAGATACGCAGTATTTT.

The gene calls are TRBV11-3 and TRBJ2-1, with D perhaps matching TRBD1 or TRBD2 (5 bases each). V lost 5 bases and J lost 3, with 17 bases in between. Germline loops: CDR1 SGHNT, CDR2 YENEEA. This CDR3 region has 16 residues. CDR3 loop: CASSLGGATVYNEQFF. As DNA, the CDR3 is TGTGCCAGCAGCCTTGGGGGAGCCACCGTCTACAATGAGCAGTTCTTC.

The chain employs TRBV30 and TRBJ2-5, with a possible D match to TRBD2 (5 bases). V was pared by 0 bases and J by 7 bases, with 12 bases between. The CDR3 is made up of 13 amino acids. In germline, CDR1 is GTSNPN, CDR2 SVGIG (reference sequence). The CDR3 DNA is TGTGCCTGGAGTGTCACGGAGGCGGGGACCCAGTACTTC. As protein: CAWSVTEAGTQYF.

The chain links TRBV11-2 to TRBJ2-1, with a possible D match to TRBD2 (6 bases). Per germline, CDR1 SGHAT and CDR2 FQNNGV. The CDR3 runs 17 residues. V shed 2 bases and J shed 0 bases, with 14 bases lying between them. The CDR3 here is CASSLLGGGTSYNEQFF. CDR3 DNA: TGTGCCAGCAGCTTATTGGGAGGCGGAACCTCCTACAATGAGCAGTTCTTC.

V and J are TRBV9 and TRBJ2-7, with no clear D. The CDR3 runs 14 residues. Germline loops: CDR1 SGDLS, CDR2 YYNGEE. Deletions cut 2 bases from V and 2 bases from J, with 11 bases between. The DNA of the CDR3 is TGTGCCAGCAGCGTTTTCCCAGATCCCTACGAGCAGTACTTC. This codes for CASSVFPDPYEQYF.

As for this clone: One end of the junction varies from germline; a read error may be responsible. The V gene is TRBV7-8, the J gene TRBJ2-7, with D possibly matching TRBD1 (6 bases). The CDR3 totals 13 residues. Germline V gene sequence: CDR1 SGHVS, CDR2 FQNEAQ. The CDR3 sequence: CASSPMGAAVSNF. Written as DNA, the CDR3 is TGTGCCAGCAGCCCCATGGGGGCAGCCGTAAGCAATTTC.

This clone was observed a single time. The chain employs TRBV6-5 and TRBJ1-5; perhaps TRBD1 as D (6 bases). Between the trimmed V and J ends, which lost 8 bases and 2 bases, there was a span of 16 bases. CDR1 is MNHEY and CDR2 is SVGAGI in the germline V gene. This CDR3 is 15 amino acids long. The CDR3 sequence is CASVSGGGGNQPQHF. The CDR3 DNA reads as TGTGCCAGCGTCTCGGGAGGGGGGGGCAATCAGCCCCAGCATTTT.